The 9 T cell receptor beta chains below come from one sample, sequenced in a study of memory CD4+ T cells and cytomegalovirus serostatus. Single viable CD3+CD4+CD8-CD45RO+ cells were sorted as the memory CD4+ T cells. Here immunoSEQ multiplex PCR was the method, and the copy in TCRdb shows in-frame clones only, minus some. Altogether some 48,000 clones are present, roughly 80% being singletons, with the ten largest covering 0.5% to 0.7%. The sequenced material came from memory CD4+ T cells from blood. These receptors were collected from an adult in good health and CMV-seronegative.

This clone occurred once. V and J are TRBV14 and TRBJ2-2; either TRBD1 or TRBD2 may fit D (5 bases each). Trimming stripped 0 bases from V and 2 bases from J, with 7 bases between. CDR1 and CDR2 from the germline V gene are SGHDN and FVKESK. The CDR3 runs 15 residues. The DNA for the CDR3 is TGTGCCAGCAGCCAAGACGGGACCAACACCGGGGAGCTGTTTTTT. It specifies CASSQDGTNTGELFF.

The chain joins TRBV11-3 to TRBJ1-3; the D gene is possibly TRBD1 (5 bases). Germline CDR1 and CDR2: SGHNT and YENEEA. The V gene lost 5 bases and the J gene lost 0 bases, with 11 bases spanning the gap. CDR3 length: 15 residues. As DNA, the CDR3 is TGTGCCAGCAGCCCGGGACGGAACTCTGGAAACACCATATATTTT. Residues: CASSPGRNSGNTIYF.

This clone has more than one count but fewer than ten. The V call is TRBV27, the J call TRBJ2-7; possible D gene TRBD2, 5 bases. Looked up from germline, CDR1 is MNHEY and CDR2 is SMNVEV (reference sequence). V was cut by 1 base and J by 3 bases, with 13 bases left in between. The CDR3 length is 15 residues. The CDR3 bases are TGTGCCAGCAGTTTATTCCCTAGCAATTACTACGAGCAGTACTTC. This codes for CASSLFPSNYYEQYF.

A few counts support this clone. The chain is built from TRBV7-2 and TRBJ2-7; D gene unclear. This CDR3 spans 11 amino acids. CDR1 is SGHTA, CDR2 FQGNSA, per germline. Deletions cut 5 bases from V and 8 bases from J, with 10 bases between. The CDR3 DNA follows: TGTGCCAGCAGCCCCTACGGACAGCAGTACTTC. Its protein product is CASSPYGQQYF.

The chain joins TRBV11-3 to TRBJ2-2; D is ambiguous. V was cut by 3 bases and J by 0 bases, with 5 bases left in between. The V gene's germline CDR1 is SGHNT and CDR2 YENEEA. There are 14 residues in the CDR3. CDR3 DNA: TGTGCCAGCAGCTTCACAGCGAACACCGGGGAGCTGTTTTTT. The encoded protein is CASSFTANTGELFF. The variable domain in full, completed from reference TRBV11-3 and TRBJ2-2, reads EAGVVQSPRYKIIEKKQPVAFWCNPISGHNTLYWYLQNLGQGPELLIRYENEEAVDDSQLPKDRFSAERLKGVDSTLKIQPAELGDSAVYLCASSFTANTGELFFGEGSRLTVL.

The chain carries TRBV30 and TRBJ1-2, with D possibly matching TRBD1 (6 bases). V shed 4 bases and J shed 8 bases, with 11 bases lying between them. From germline, CDR1 is GTSNPN and CDR2 SVGIG (reference sequence). The CDR3 spans 11 residues. CDR3 sequence: CAWTGDAGYTF. In DNA, the CDR3 is TGTGCCTGGACAGGGGACGCAGGCTACACCTTC.

This clone was found a few times. The V and J genes are TRBV14 and TRBJ2-7, with TRBD1 as a possible D gene (5 bases). The V gene's germline CDR1 is SGHDN and CDR2 FVKESK. The CDR3 loop spans 15 amino acids. V shed 0 bases and J shed 5 bases, with 14 bases lying between them. The CDR3 loop is CASSQEGLRVHEQYF. The CDR3 DNA follows: TGTGCCAGCAGCCAAGAAGGTCTCAGGGTCCACGAGCAGTACTTC.

This clone has more than one count but fewer than ten. The rearrangement joins TRBV7-6 to TRBJ1-2; TRBD1 is a possible D gene (5 bases). V gave up 1 base and J gave up 7 bases, with 19 bases separating them. The CDR3 sequence is 16 residues long. Per the germline V gene, CDR1 is SGHVS and CDR2 is FNYEAQ. CDR3 DNA: TGTGCCAGCAGCTTAGACCCCTTTACGGGGGTAGGTGGCTACACCTTC. As protein: CASSLDPFTGVGGYTF.

This rearrangement joins TRBV5-1 to TRBJ1-1, with D uncertain. Per the germline V gene, CDR1 is SGHRS and CDR2 is YFSETQ. The V end was cut by 0 bases, the J end by 5 bases, with 11 bases between. The CDR3 runs to 14 residues. The CDR3 DNA reads TGCGCCAGCAGCTTGGCGGCAGGTAGAACTGAAGCTTTCTTT. Its protein product is CASSLAAGRTEAFF.